Given below is one TCR beta chain in context. The repertoire was sequenced with immunoSEQ multiplex PCR; TCRdb's copy has only in-frame clones and lacks some. Among approximately 250,000 clones listed, 75% to 90% were seen once. CDR1 is MDHEN, CDR2 SYDVKM, per germline. The CDR3 sequence is 16 residues long. V dropped 2 bases and J dropped 0 bases, with 11 bases sitting between them. The data are from a study of blood T cell repertoires in COVID-19. This clonotype was obtained from a human donor in a cohort sampled during active COVID-19. This chain joins TRBV28 and TRBJ2-1; no clear D. Sequencing was carried out using peripheral blood. CDR3: CASSLSLPSSYNEQFF. Written as DNA, the CDR3 is TGTGCCAGCAGTTTAAGTCTACCGAGCTCCTACAATGAGCAGTTCTTC. Combining the CDR3 with reference TRBV28 and TRBJ2-1 gives the whole variable domain DVKVTQSSRYLVKRTGEKVFLECVQDMDHENMFWYRQDPGLGLRLIYFSYDVKMKEKGDIPEGYSVSREKKERFSLILESASTNQTSMYLCASSLSLPSSYNEQFFGPGTRLTVL.